This T cell receptor beta chain emerged from a study of blood T cell repertoires in COVID-19. Germline assignment: CDR1 MNHEY and CDR2 SMNVEV (reference sequence). Trimming took off 5 bases at V and 2 bases at J, with 12 bases between the two ends. CDR3 length: 14 amino acids. Repertoires were generated with immunoSEQ multiplex PCR, while TCRdb's copy carries only in-frame clones and drops some. The sample includes under 300,000 clones, more than 75% of them seen just once. Exposed study participants had met a COVID-19 case within 2 weeks before entry. The clonotype comes from a woman in her forties or fifties who had been exposed to COVID-19. This chain links TRBV27 with TRBJ1-1; no clear D gene. The material sequenced was PBMCs or T cells enriched from blood (not recorded which). The CDR3 DNA follows: TGTGCCAGCAGTCGCGGAAGGCTCAACACTGAAGCTTTCTTT. It codes for CASSRGRLNTEAFF.